This TCR beta chain appears in the sequencing data of a study of shared clonotypes between healthy human individuals. Findings and caveats of the study: Lower generation probabilities were found for non-shared clonotypes than for those shared by all four donors.

This clone was observed a few times. No antigen is known for it. Clones were read by immunoSEQ multiplex PCR, and TCRdb kept only the in-frame ones, dropping some. The sample yields around 2.1 million clones, under 95% seen once. As defined, naive CD8 cells were CD45RO-negative and positively selected for CCR7, with terminally differentiated effector memory CD45RA+ cells excluded. None of the donors, who were healthy HIV-negative adults, had recently had acute infections or vaccinations. The CDR3 contains 13 residues. Trimming removed 0 bases from V and 9 bases from J, with 12 bases in between. Germline CDR1 is GTSNPN and CDR2 is SVGIG (reference sequence).

Sequenced: naive CD8+ T cells from PBMCs. This TCR came from a man younger than 30 in good health. Some clones in this sample may be carry-over from other donors' samples. The rearrangement uses TRBV30 and TRBJ1-5, with D hard to call. In nucleotides, the CDR3 is TGTGCCTGGAGTGTATCCGACGAGGCGCCCCAGCATTTT. It specifies CAWSVSDEAPQHF.